The next 17 T cell receptor beta chains were all read from a single sample in a study of shared clonotypes between healthy human individuals. Sequencing was performed with immunoSEQ multiplex PCR; in TCRdb, only in-frame clones are kept and a portion is missing. In the table there are a few hundred thousand clones, around 97% of which are singletons. The sequenced material came from naive CD4+ T cells sorted from blood. Specified subset: CD45RA+ positively selected. These receptors were taken from a woman in her twenties or thirties in good health.

V usage is TRBV9 and J usage is TRBJ1-2; TRBD1 agrees at 10 bases. The junction had 16 bases not matched to a gene; V was cut back by 4 bases and J by 4 bases. The germline V gene encodes CDR1 SGDLS and CDR2 YYNGEE. The CDR3 extends over 18 amino acids. DNA of the CDR3: TGTGCCAGCAGCCCACACATAGGGGGACAGGGGTCGGTCTATGGCTACACCTTC. Protein product: CASSPHIGGQGSVYGYTF. Full variable domain (outside the CDR3, taken from reference TRBV9 and TRBJ1-2): DSGVTQTPKHLITATGQRVTLRCSPRSGDLSVYWYQQSLDQGLQFLIQYYNGEERAKGNILERFSAQQFPDLHSELNLSSLELGDSALYFCASSPHIGGQGSVYGYTFGSGTRLTVV.

The chain recombines TRBV6-6 with TRBJ1-3; D perhaps matches TRBD1 (5 bases). V lost 0 bases and J 9 bases, leaving 12 bases between the germline ends. Germline loops: CDR1 MNHNY, CDR2 SVGAGI (reference sequence). CDR3 size: 14 residues. The CDR3 loop reads CASSYSWSQGTIYF. CDR3 nucleotide sequence: TGTGCCAGCAGTTACTCGTGGTCTCAGGGCACCATATATTTT.

V usage is TRBV27 and J usage is TRBJ1-2, with unresolved D. Trimming left V 3 bases short and J 2 bases short, with 7 bases between. The CDR3 extends over 13 amino acids. CDR1 and CDR2 (germline): MNHEY, SMNVEV (reference sequence). The CDR3 reads CASSFVRNYGYTF. The CDR3 DNA reads as TGTGCCAGCAGTTTCGTGAGGAACTATGGCTACACCTTC.

The genes are TRBV28 and TRBJ1-5, with 7 bases lining up with TRBD1. The CDR3 has 17 amino acids. The germline V gene has CDR1 MDHEN and CDR2 SYDVKM. V lost 1 base, J lost 9 bases, and 15 bases stayed unmatched. CDR3 residues: CASSLFNLTGEYPPQHF. The CDR3 DNA sequence: TGTGCCAGCAGTTTATTTAATTTAACAGGGGAGTATCCGCCCCAGCATTTT. Full variable domain (rest looked up from reference TRBV28 and TRBJ1-5): DVKVTQSSRYLVKRTGEKVFLECVQDMDHENMFWYRQDPGLGLRLIYFSYDVKMKEKGDIPEGYSVSREKKERFSLILESASTNQTSMYLCASSLFNLTGEYPPQHFGDGTRLSIL.

This chain uses TRBV5-4 with TRBJ2-1, with TRBD2 matching over 7 bases. Germline V lookup: CDR1 SGHNT, CDR2 YYREEE (reference sequence). The CDR3 has 16 residues. J was trimmed by 5 bases and V by 0 bases; bases with no gene match: 8. The CDR3 DNA reads TGTGCCAGCAGCTTGGCCCCTAGCGGAGCTAACAATGAGCAGTTCTTC. As protein: CASSLAPSGANNEQFF.

The chain combines TRBV9 with TRBJ2-3; 11 bases agree with TRBD2. The CDR3 is made up of 16 amino acids. CDR1 and CDR2 (germline): SGDLS, YYNGEE. Germline trimming cut 6 bases from V and 5 bases from J; bases unmatched to any gene: 11. The CDR3 sequence: CASTIDLAGGLDTQYF. The CDR3 region has the DNA TGTGCCAGCACCATTGACTTAGCGGGAGGGTTAGATACGCAGTATTTT. Variable domain in full (rest from reference TRBV9 and TRBJ2-3): DSGVTQTPKHLITATGQRVTLRCSPRSGDLSVYWYQQSLDQGLQFLIQYYNGEERAKGNILERFSAQQFPDLHSELNLSSLELGDSALYFCASTIDLAGGLDTQYFGPGTRLTVL.

This chain links TRBV5-5 with TRBJ2-3, with 7 bases identical to TRBD2. Looked up from germline, CDR1 is SGHKS and CDR2 is YYEKEE (reference sequence). V gave up 2 bases and J gave up 6 bases; unmatched junction bases: 9. This CDR3 region has 15 residues. CDR3 amino acids: CASSLAGRLGDTQYF. The CDR3 DNA reads as TGTGCCAGCAGCTTAGCGGGACGGCTTGGTGATACGCAGTATTTT.

The rearrangement joins TRBV18 to TRBJ2-7; tentatively, D is TRBD1 (6 bases). The CDR3 contains 13 residues. Trimming removed 3 bases from V and 0 bases from J, with 6 bases in between. CDR1 and CDR2 (germline): KGHSH, LQKENI. CDR3 nucleotide sequence: TGTGCCAGCTCACCGGGACACTCCTACGAGCAGTACTTC. Encoded protein: CASSPGHSYEQYF. Full variable domain (missing parts from reference TRBV18 and TRBJ2-7): NAGVMQNPRHLVRRRGQEARLRCSPMKGHSHVYWYRQLPEEGLKFMVYLQKENIIDESGMPKERFSAEFPKEGPSILRIQQVVRGDSAAYFCASSPGHSYEQYFGPGTRLTVT.

The rearrangement links TRBV9 to TRBJ1-2; D gene uncertain. The length of the CDR3 is 13 residues. From germline, CDR1 is SGDLS and CDR2 YYNGEE. The V end lost 0 bases, the J end lost 6 bases, and 9 bases lay between the germline ends. The CDR3 loop reads CASSVVFSDGYTF. The CDR3 DNA sequence: TGTGCCAGCAGCGTAGTTTTCTCAGATGGCTACACCTTC.

The chain recombines TRBV6-9 with TRBJ1-1, with D possibly being TRBD1 (6 bases). This CDR3 comprises 14 residues. The V end was cut by 3 bases, the J end by 1 base, with 9 bases between. CDR1 is MNHGY, CDR2 SVAAGI, per germline. The CDR3 loop is CASSYGQRNTEAFF. CDR3 DNA: TGTGCCAGCAGTTACGGACAGAGGAACACTGAAGCTTTCTTT.

The chain carries TRBV5-4 and TRBJ1-6; 10 bases map to TRBD1. The CDR3 is made up of 18 amino acids. V was pared by 4 bases and J by 6 bases, with 13 bases of the junction left unmatched. The germline CDR1 and CDR2 sequences are SGHNT and YYREEE (reference sequence). CDR3 sequence: CASSKHGDRGSGNSPLHF. In DNA form, the CDR3 reads TGTGCCAGCAGCAAACATGGGGACAGGGGCTCGGGTAATTCACCCCTCCACTTT.

This chain connects TRBV9 to TRBJ2-7, with 7 bases identical to TRBD2. Germline V gives CDR1 SGDLS, CDR2 YYNGEE. With 0 bases clipped from V and 6 bases from J, the junction kept 6 bases outside the gene matches. There are 14 residues in the CDR3. The DNA of the CDR3 is TGTGCCAGCAGCGTAGCTAGCGGACTGGGCGAGCAGTACTTC. Protein sequence: CASSVASGLGEQYF.

V is TRBV7-2 and J is TRBJ2-5, with 14 bases aligning to TRBD2. The germline V gene encodes CDR1 SGHTA and CDR2 FQGNSA. Trimming removed 2 bases from V and 5 bases from J; junction bases left unmatched: 7. This CDR3 has 17 residues. CDR3 bases: TGTGCCAGCAGCTTACGTGCCGGGACTAGCGGGAGTGAGACCCAGTACTTC. Translating it yields CASSLRAGTSGSETQYF.

The chain carries TRBV6-5 and TRBJ1-2, with TRBD1 matching over 10 bases. CDR1 is MNHEY and CDR2 is SVGAGI in the germline V gene. V was pared by 9 bases and J by 5 bases, with 6 bases of the junction left unmatched. The CDR3 runs to 13 residues. This chain's CDR3 is CASTGTGVYGYTF. CDR3 in DNA: TGTGCCAGTACCGGGACAGGGGTTTATGGCTACACCTTC.

The chain links TRBV2 to TRBJ1-1; unclear D gene. CDR3 length equals 12 residues. Germline lookup yields CDR1 SNHLY and CDR2 FYNNEI. Trimming took off 3 bases at V and 8 bases at J, with 10 bases between the two ends. The CDR3 nucleotides read TGTGCCAGCAGTGACGGGTTCTCCGAAGCTTTCTTT. As protein: CASSDGFSEAFF.

The V and J genes are TRBV9 and TRBJ2-5; TRBD2 matches at 12 bases. J gave up 2 bases and V 3 bases, and 11 bases lay outside the gene matches. CDR1 SGDLS and CDR2 YYNGEE come from the germline V gene. The CDR3 loop spans 18 amino acids. The CDR3 region is CASSDGTSGPQAQETQYF. As DNA, the CDR3 is TGTGCCAGCAGCGATGGGACTAGCGGGCCCCAGGCACAAGAGACCCAGTACTTC. Together with reference TRBV9 and TRBJ2-5, the CDR3 gives the full variable domain: DSGVTQTPKHLITATGQRVTLRCSPRSGDLSVYWYQQSLDQGLQFLIQYYNGEERAKGNILERFSAQQFPDLHSELNLSSLELGDSALYFCASSDGTSGPQAQETQYFGPGTRLLVL.

The chain uses TRBV28 and TRBJ1-2; D not resolved. V was pared by 5 bases and J by 6 bases, with 16 bases between. The CDR3 is 14 residues long. CDR1 is MDHEN, CDR2 SYDVKM, per germline. CDR3 sequence: CASSHKPGPHGYTF. For the CDR3, the DNA is TGTGCCAGCAGTCACAAGCCGGGCCCCCATGGCTACACCTTC.